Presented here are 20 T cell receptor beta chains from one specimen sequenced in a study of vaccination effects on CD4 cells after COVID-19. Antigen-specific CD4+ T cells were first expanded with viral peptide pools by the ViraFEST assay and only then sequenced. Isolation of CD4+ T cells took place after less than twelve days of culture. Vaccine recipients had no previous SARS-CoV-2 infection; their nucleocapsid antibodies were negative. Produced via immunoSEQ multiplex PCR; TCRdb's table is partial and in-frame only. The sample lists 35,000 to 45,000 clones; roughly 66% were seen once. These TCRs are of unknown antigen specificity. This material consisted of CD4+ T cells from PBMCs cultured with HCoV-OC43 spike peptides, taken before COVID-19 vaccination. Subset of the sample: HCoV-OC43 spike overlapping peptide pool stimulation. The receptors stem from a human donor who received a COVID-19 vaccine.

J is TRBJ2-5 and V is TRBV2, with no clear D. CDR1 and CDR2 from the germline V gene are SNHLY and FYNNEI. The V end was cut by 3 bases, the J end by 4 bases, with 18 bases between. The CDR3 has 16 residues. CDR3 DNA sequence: TGTGCCAGCAGTGAGTTGCAGGCGAGAAAGGGAGAGACCCAGTACTTC. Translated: CASSELQARKGETQYF.

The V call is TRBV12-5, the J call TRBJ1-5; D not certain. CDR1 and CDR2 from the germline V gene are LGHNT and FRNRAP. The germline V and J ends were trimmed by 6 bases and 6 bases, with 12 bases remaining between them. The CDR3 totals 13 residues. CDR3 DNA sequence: TGTGCTAGTGGCCCCGATTTCGGTCAGCCCCAGCATTTT. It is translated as CASGPDFGQPQHF.

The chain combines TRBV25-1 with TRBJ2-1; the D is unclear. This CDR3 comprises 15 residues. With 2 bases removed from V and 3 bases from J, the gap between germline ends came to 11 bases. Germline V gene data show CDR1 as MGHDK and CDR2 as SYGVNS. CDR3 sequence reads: CASSEQDGLYNEQFF. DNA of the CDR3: TGTGCCAGCAGTGAACAAGACGGCCTCTACAATGAGCAGTTCTTC.

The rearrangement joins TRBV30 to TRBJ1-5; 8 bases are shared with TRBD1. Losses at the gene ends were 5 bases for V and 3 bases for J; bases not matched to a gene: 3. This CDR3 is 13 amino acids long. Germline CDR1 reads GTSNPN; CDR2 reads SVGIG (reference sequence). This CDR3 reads CAWGDRYNQPQHF. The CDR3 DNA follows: TGTGCCTGGGGGGACAGGTACAATCAGCCCCAGCATTTT.

The CDR3 spells CASSLNINGNQPQHF. The DNA of the CDR3 is TGTGCCAGCAGCTTAAACATCAACGGAAATCAGCCCCAGCATTTT. V usage is TRBV11-2 and J usage is TRBJ1-5; D remains ambiguous. This CDR3 is 15 amino acids long. Germline V gene sequence: CDR1 SGHAT, CDR2 FQNNGV. Trimming cost V 2 bases and J 4 bases, with 12 bases left between them.

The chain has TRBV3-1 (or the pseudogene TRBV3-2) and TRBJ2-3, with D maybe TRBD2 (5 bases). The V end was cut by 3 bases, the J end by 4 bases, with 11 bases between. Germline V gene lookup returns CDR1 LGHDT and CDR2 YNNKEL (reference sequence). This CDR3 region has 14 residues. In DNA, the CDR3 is TGTGCCAGCAGCCACAATTCGAGGGCAGATACGCAGTATTTT. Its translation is CASSHNSRADTQYF.

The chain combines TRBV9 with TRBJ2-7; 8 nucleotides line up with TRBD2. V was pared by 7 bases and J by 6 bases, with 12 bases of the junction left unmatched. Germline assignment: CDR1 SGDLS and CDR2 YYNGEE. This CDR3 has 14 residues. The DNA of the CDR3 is TGTGCCAGCGGGGGGAAACAGAGCGGGAGCGAGCAGTACTTC. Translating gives CASGGKQSGSEQYF.

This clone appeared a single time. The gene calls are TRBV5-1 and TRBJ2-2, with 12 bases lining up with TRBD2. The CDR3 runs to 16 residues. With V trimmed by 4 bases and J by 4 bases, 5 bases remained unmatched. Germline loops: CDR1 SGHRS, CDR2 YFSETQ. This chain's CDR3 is CASSAAGLAGTGELFF. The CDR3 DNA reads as TGCGCCAGCAGCGCCGCGGGACTAGCGGGCACCGGGGAGCTGTTTTTT.

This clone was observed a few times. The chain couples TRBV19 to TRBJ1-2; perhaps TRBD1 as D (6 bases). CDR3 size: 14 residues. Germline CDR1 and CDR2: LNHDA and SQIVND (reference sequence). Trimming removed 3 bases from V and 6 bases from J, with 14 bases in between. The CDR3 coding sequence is TGTGCCAGTAGTATCGGGGGCGTTGAACATGGCTACACCTTC. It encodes CASSIGGVEHGYTF. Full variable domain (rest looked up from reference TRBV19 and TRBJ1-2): DGGITQSPKYLFRKEGQNVTLSCEQNLNHDAMYWYRQDPGQGLRLIYYSQIVNDFQKGDIAEGYSVSREKKESFPLTVTSAQKNPTAFYLCASSIGGVEHGYTFGSGTRLTVV.

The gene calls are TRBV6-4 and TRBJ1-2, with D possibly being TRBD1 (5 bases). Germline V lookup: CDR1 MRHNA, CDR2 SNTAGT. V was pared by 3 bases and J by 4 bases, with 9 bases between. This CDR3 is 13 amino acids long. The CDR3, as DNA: TGTGCCAGCAGTGAAACGGGACTCTATGGCTACACCTTC. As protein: CASSETGLYGYTF.

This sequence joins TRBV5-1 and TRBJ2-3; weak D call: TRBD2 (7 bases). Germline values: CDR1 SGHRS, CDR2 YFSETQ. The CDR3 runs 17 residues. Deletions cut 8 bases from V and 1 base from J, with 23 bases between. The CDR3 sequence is CASTAGAGAGGTDTQYF. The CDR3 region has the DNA TGCGCCAGTACGGCGGGGGCGGGGGCCGGCGGCACAGATACGCAGTATTTT.

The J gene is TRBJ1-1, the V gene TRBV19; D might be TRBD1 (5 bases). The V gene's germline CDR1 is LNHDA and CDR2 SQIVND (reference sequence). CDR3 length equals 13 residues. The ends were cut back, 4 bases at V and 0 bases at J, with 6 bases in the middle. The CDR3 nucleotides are TGTGCCAGTAGTACAGGGTTGAACACTGAAGCTTTCTTT. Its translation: CASSTGLNTEAFF.

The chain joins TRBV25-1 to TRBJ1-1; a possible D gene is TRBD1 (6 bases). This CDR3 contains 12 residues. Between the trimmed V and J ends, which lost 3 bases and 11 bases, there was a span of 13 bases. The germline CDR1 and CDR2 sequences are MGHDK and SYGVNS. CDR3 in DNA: TGTGCCAGCAGTGACGGAGACAGGAGGGCTTTCTTT. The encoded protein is CASSDGDRRAFF.

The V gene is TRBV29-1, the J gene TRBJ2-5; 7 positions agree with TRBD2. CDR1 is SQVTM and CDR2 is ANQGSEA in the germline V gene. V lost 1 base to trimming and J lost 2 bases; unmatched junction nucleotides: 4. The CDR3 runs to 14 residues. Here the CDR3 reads CSVEGGSEQETQYF. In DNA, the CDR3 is TGCAGCGTTGAAGGCGGGAGTGAACAAGAGACCCAGTACTTC.

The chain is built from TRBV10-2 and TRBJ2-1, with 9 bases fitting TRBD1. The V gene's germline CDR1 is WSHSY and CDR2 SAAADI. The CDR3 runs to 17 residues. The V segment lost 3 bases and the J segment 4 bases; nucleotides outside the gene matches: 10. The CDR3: CASSDLVGTGSYNEQFF. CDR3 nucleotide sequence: TGCGCCAGCAGTGATCTGGTTGGGACAGGGAGTTACAATGAGCAGTTCTTC.

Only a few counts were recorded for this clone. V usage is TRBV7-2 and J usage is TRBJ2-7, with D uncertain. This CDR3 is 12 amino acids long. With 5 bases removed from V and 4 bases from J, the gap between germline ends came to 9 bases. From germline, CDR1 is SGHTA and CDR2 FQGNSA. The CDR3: CASSLGSYEQYF. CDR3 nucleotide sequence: TGTGCCAGCAGCCTAGGGTCGTACGAGCAGTACTTC.

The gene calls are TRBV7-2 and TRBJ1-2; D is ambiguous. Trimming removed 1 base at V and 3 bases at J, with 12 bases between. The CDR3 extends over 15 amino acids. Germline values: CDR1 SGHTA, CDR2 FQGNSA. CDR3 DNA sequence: TGTGCCAGCAGCTTAGTAGGTTTGATTTACTATGGCTACACCTTC. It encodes CASSLVGLIYYGYTF.

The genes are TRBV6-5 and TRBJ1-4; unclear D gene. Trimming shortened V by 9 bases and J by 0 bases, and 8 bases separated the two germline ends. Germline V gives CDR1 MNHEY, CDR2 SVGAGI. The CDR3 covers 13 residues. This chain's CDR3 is CASRHPTNEKLFF. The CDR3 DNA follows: TGTGCCAGTAGGCACCCAACTAATGAAAAACTGTTTTTT.

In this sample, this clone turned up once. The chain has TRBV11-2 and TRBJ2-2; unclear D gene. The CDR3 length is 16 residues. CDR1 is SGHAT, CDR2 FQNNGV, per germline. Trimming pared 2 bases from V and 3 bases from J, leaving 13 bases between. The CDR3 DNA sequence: TGTGCCAGCAGCTTAAGGCCCATCGATGACACCGGGGAGCTGTTTTTT. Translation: CASSLRPIDDTGELFF.

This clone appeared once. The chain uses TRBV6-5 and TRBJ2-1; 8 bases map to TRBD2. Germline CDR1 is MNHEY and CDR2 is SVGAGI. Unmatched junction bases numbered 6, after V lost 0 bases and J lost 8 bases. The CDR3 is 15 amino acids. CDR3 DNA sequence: TGTGCCAGCAGTTACTCGGTTACTAGCGGCCATGAGCAGTTCTTC. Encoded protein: CASSYSVTSGHEQFF.